The clone carrying this T cell receptor (beta chain) was seen more than once but under ten times. Its antigen remains unknown. There are 15 residues in the CDR3. Germline V lookup: CDR1 SEHNR, CDR2 FQNEAQ (reference sequence). V lost 3 bases and J 2 bases, leaving 13 bases between the germline ends. The entry originates in a study of beta chain features in type 1 diabetes. Turning to the study itself: Similarity in age, gender and cell yields was seen between patients and healthy donors.

Study outcomes and limitations: Fewer junction insertions and more nucleotide deletions appeared in type 1 diabetes patients. All four CD4+ subsets from Type 1 diabetes patients carried moderately but significantly shorter TCRB CDR3s.

Since all of the isolated RNA was reverse transcribed, expressed TCRB transcripts were what got sequenced. Profiling relied on immunoSEQ multiplex PCR, and the TCRdb table lists in-frame clones only, not all of them. The table lists about 160,000 clones, roughly 7.1% of them singletons. Sequenced sample: central memory CD4+ T cells from blood. The source of this sequence is a woman aged 40-49 years with type 1 diabetes. The gene calls are TRBV7-9 and TRBJ2-5; the D gene is possibly TRBD2 (5 bases). CDR3 protein: CASSLSGGKQETQYF. The CDR3 DNA follows: TGTGCCAGCAGCTTGAGTGGAGGAAAACAAGAGACCCAGTACTTC.